The TCR beta chain under discussion was sequenced for a study of CD8 T cells in ankylosing spondylitis (dated by TCRdb to 2016 to 2017). Regarding the study in general: The study set out to find disease-linked TCR variants by profiling T cell receptor beta repertoires in ankylosing spondylitis patients and healthy donors. The full study cohort comprised roughly 24 ankylosing spondylitis patients and about 110 healthy donors. Peripheral blood samples were taken, and synovial fluid was additionally collected from ankylosing spondylitis patients. What the authors observed across the whole study: Blood from ankylosing spondylitis patients appeared to be characterized by a TCR beta motif made up of several highly homologous amino acid variants. In peripheral blood, the disease-linked clones were found at relatively low frequencies and had a CD8+ phenotype. Some motif variants had previously been reported in the synovial fluid and blood of reactive arthritis patients, which suggests shared mechanisms of disease initiation. The disease-linked clones were reported to be significantly enriched in matched synovial fluid samples from ankylosing spondylitis patients.

CDR1 SQVTM and CDR2 ANQGSEA were looked up in the germline V gene. Trimming takes 7 bases from V and 5 bases from J, and the germline ends sit 14 bases apart. Including cysteine and phenylalanine, the CDR3 has 12 amino acids. The kept DNA is CDR3 alone, 36 bases in frame from the first base. In regard to this clonotype: Its specific antigen is unknown. Within one base of it there is no much larger clone, and no base qualities were kept.

Sequencing instrument: Illumina HiSeq 2500. TCR beta libraries were prepared by quantitative 5'-RACE with molecular barcodes. In the paper's pipeline: Disease-linked TCR variants were identified with a new computational method built on a probabilistic model of VDJ rearrangement. The public reads were reanalyzed by TCRdb: fastp trimming at Q25, MiXCR alignment, in-frame beta chains only. Entries that share a CDR3 protein sequence are merged under the most common genes and DNA. The V and J calls, along with clone size, are taken from TCRdb and not from the paper's own processing. The sample table records under 950,000 distinct CDR3 sequences; roughly 19% of these occur just once. Jointly, the top ten make up around a fifth of the sample.

The sequencing input was blood, either unsorted or a sorted T cell fraction (not recorded which). The TCR was taken from a male donor with ankylosing spondylitis. The V and J segments used are TRBV29-1 and TRBJ1-1, and perhaps TRBD1 as D gene, on 5 matching bases. The DNA reads TGCAGCGCGGACAAGGGTGGAACTGAAGCTTTCTTT. The encoded protein is CSADKGGTEAFF.